Included here is one TCR beta chain sequence, with context. The target antigen is unknown. The data were taken from a study of T cells in Graves' hyperthyroidism and ophthalmopathy. The source material, RNA transcripts, was used to amplify TCR beta CDR3 regions. A set of HTBI primers served as the primers for a first-round RT-PCR of the TCR CDR3. TCRdb used MiXCR to reprocess the multiplex PCR reads, holding one entry per CDR3 protein. Seen here are roughly 570,000 distinct CDR3 sequences, about 43% observed once, and the top ten hold about 7.8%. CDR3 length equals 15 residues. Germline CDR1 is SQVTM and CDR2 is ANQGSEA. Study outcomes and limitations: Blood shared most expanded thyroid clonotypes above 0.001. A median around 5.9 months before onset, the model predicted ophthalmopathy.

Patients aged 18 to 65 with hyperthyroidism were newly diagnosed, with duration under 2 months. A patient was excluded if there was uncontrolled infection, other autoimmune disease, pregnancy or lactation. The sequencing input was peripheral blood or thyroid tissue (not recorded which). The receptor comes from a young woman with Graves' hyperthyroidism. The chain combines TRBV29-1 with TRBJ1-5; tentatively, D is TRBD1 (5 bases). Written as DNA, the CDR3 is TGCAGTGACTCGATGGGGGAAACGAGCAATCAGCCCCAGCATTTT. It is translated as CSDSMGETSNQPQHF.